This T cell receptor (beta chain) emerged from a study of blood T cells in healthy people across ages. Through a sample-barcoded 5' primer and a J-beta primer mix, a second PCR was run for roughly 7 to 11 cycles. Researchers report that a template-switch adaptor with 12 random nucleotides tagged each cDNA molecule. TCRdb reanalysed the 5' RACE reads using MiXCR and keeps one entry per CDR3 protein. The sample records roughly 860,000 distinct CDR3 sequences, around 68% being singletons. Comment on this clonotype: Antigen unknown.

Study-level points and caveats: Older age went with lower TCR beta diversity per million T cells, in a roughly linear way.

Every participating donor contributed about 10 milliliters of peripheral blood through a draw. The sequenced material came from blood. The origin of this receptor is a man in his thirties or forties in good health.

CDR3 loop: CASVPQGTSNQPQHF. The CDR3 bases are TGTGCCAGCGTACCACAGGGGACGAGCAATCAGCCCCAGCATTTT. The chain recombines TRBV6-6 with TRBJ1-5; 7 nucleotides line up with TRBD1. Germline assignment: CDR1 MNHNY and CDR2 SVGAGI (reference sequence). This CDR3 contains 15 residues. The V segment lost 8 bases and the J segment 1 base; nucleotides outside the gene matches: 8.